These 4 T cell receptor beta chains originate from one sample sequenced in a study of blood T cell repertoires in COVID-19. Assay used: immunoSEQ multiplex PCR; TCRdb lists only in-frame clones, some missing. The data show some 150,000 clones, with approximately 90% seen just once and about 4.1% held by the top ten. The sequencing sample was made of peripheral blood. The receptors here all came from a woman in her sixties with active or convalescent COVID-19.

This clone occurred a few times. This rearrangement joins TRBV5-1 to TRBJ2-7, with TRBD2 matching 11 bases. The CDR3 consists of 14 residues. V lost 2 bases to trimming and J lost 7 bases; unmatched junction nucleotides: 5. CDR1 SGHRS and CDR2 YFSETQ come from the germline V gene. The CDR3 sequence: CASSFSGGVSEQYF. CDR3 nucleotides: TGCGCCAGCAGCTTTAGCGGGGGGGTCTCTGAGCAGTACTTC. Full variable domain (outside the CDR3, taken from reference TRBV5-1 and TRBJ2-7): KAGVTQTPRYLIKTRGQQVTLSCSPISGHRSVSWYQQTPGQGLQFLFEYFSETQRNKGNFPGRFSGRQFSNSRSEMNVSTLELGDSALYLCASSFSGGVSEQYFGPGTRLTVT.

This chain links TRBV2 with TRBJ1-5; D is unresolved. Germline CDR1 and CDR2: SNHLY and FYNNEI. With 4 bases removed from V and 3 bases from J, the gap between germline ends came to 10 bases. This CDR3 contains 14 residues. The CDR3 nucleotides read TGTGCCAGCAGTGTGGGAGGGTTCAATCAGCCCCAGCATTTT. Translation: CASSVGGFNQPQHF.

The V and J genes are TRBV6-1 and TRBJ2-4; 9 bases map to TRBD2. Germline V gives CDR1 MNHNS, CDR2 SASEGT. This CDR3 has 15 residues. Losses at the gene ends were 7 bases for V and 3 bases for J; bases not matched to a gene: 7. CDR3 sequence: CASTSETSGKNIQYF. CDR3 sequence (DNA): TGTGCCAGCACCTCCGAGACTAGCGGCAAAAACATTCAGTACTTC.

The chain joins TRBV3-1 (or the pseudogene TRBV3-2) to TRBJ2-5; 8 nucleotides line up with TRBD2. Germline V gene sequence: CDR1 LGHDT, CDR2 YNNKEL (reference sequence). V shed 5 bases, J shed 1 base, and the junction held 3 bases outside the gene matches. The CDR3 covers 14 residues. The CDR3 region has the DNA TGTGCCAGCAGCAGGACTAGCATCCAAGAGACCCAGTACTTC. Translated: CASSRTSIQETQYF.